Listed here is a single TCR beta chain. This sample is part of a study of blood T cell repertoires in COVID-19. About the research overall: There were acute and convalescent COVID-19 samples, and they came from the United States, Italy and Spain. From T cells, B-cell-depleted T cells, or PBMCs came the material, which was cDNA or gDNA.

The CDR3 runs to 14 residues. The germline gives CDR1 SGHTS, CDR2 YDEGEE. Trimming shortened V by 1 base and J by 1 base, and 5 bases separated the two germline ends. Per the authors' pipeline: Reference gene primer amplification gave nucleated cell count estimates. Profiling relied on immunoSEQ multiplex PCR, and the TCRdb table lists in-frame clones only, not all of them. D and trimming were read from the DNA, whereas the V and J calls and clone size are those reported in that table. Altogether about 160,000 clones are present, about 85% being singletons, with the ten largest covering about 3.5%. Sample: peripheral blood. The origin of this receptor is a human donor with acute or convalescent COVID-19. The donor label of this sample is uncertain. The genes are TRBV5-8 and TRBJ2-2; D is uncertain. The CDR3 bases are TGTGCCAGCAGCTTGTGGCAGAACACCGGGGAGCTGTTTTTT. Translation: CASSLWQNTGELFF.